This TCR beta chain stems from a study of a mutant IDH1 vaccine in newly diagnosed glioma listed by TCRdb under 2021. At the level of the whole study: Of the roughly 32 patients who were treated, approximately 60% were male and approximately 38% were female, and the mean age was about 37 years. Peripheral blood was collected at six visits: V03 (baseline), V05, V07, V10, V12 and V13. Before enrollment, most patients had been given radiochemotherapy with temozolomide as standard therapy, while the rest had received either radiotherapy alone or temozolomide alone. For exploratory analyses, longitudinal TCRB deep sequencing was carried out in some 25 treated patients wherever samples were available.

Points on this clone: Its antigen remains undetermined. The record has no base qualities; no much larger clone is one base away.

The sample's time point label, decoded: baseline, week 1 (first vaccination visit). The sample's treatment or condition, from its label and the paper: pre-vaccination baseline after standard-of-care therapy. Newly diagnosed WHO grade 3 or 4 IDH1-mutant astrocytomas showing loss of nuclear ATRX were present in the donors. The samples were drawn from NOA16, a multicentre, single-arm, open-label phase I trial in Germany that tested a mutant IDH1 peptide vaccine in humans for the first time. Blood drawn at visit V03 was used as the baseline sample for immunogenicity testing. Genomic DNA for TCRB sequencing was isolated from EDTA blood with the DNeasy Blood and Tissue Kit. Library method: the immunoSEQ multiplex PCR assay. The hsTCRB Kit was used according to the manufacturer's protocol to amplify rearranged TCR beta chain sequences. Sequencing of TCRB libraries was carried out on an Illumina MiSeq. The published analysis was carried out like this. The proprietary platform of the kit vendor was used for demultiplexing, trimming and gene mapping. TCRdb retrieved this table from immuneACCESS and kept in-frame rearrangements only. Not all clones are present; in checked studies, unresolved V genes account for under half, and no reason is known for the remainder. The D gene and trimming were derived from the DNA, and the V and J assignments and clone size from that table. Present in this sample are tens of thousands of clones, approximately 86% of which were seen just once. 2.5% to 3.5% of the sample is in the top ten clones.

Overall study results and their limits: PBMC samples for TCRB deep sequencing were selected based on availability. Immune responses induced by the vaccine were seen in approximately 92% of patients across multiple MHC alleles. It was noted by the authors that analyses of patient blood samples could not be reproduced owing to sample limitations. Pseudoprogression appeared unrelated to alterations in the top peripheral T cell clonotypes detected by TCRB sequencing.

According to the germline V gene (reference sequence), CDR1 reads MNHEY and CDR2 reads SMNVEV. Its CDR3 holds 15 amino acids, cysteine through phenylalanine. Solely the CDR3 DNA is kept, with 45 bases framed from the first base. The V end gives up 6 bases and the J end 5 bases, leaving 6 bases in the junction not matched to a gene. This TCR derives from a man between 25 and 39 years old with glioma. This chain is built from TRBV27 and TRBJ2-1; 11 junctional bases match TRBD2. The starting material was PBMCs, obtained from a glioma patient treated with radiotherapy, temozolomide or both. DNA sequence: TGTGCCAGCAGCCGACTAGCGGGGCGGGACAATGAGCAGTTCTTC. The translation is CASSRLAGRDNEQFF.